This record looks at one T cell receptor beta chain sequence and its context. No antigen is known for it. This sample stems from a study of shared clonotypes between healthy human individuals. Regarding the study as a whole: Only blood was sampled; tissue repertoires likely differ. All-four-donor shared clonotypes had higher generation probabilities than non-shared clonotypes did.

Naive CD8 cells comprised CD45RO-negative, CCR7-positively selected cells, excluding terminally differentiated effector memory CD45RA+ cells. Method: immunoSEQ multiplex PCR; TCRdb's copy keeps in-frame clones and lacks some. Here the sample spans hundreds of thousands of clones, 95% to 97% being singletons. The CDR3 sequence is 17 residues long. The receptor was isolated from a woman aged 25 to 45 in good health. The sequenced sample consisted of naive CD8+ T cells sorted from blood. The chain joins TRBV21-1 to TRBJ2-3; the D call TRBD2 from the table was never checked on the DNA. TRBV21-1 is a pseudogene. CDR3 nucleotides: TGTGCCAGCAGCAAGAATCGTAGCGGGAGTTTAACAGATACGCAGTATTTT. Amino acid sequence: CASSKNRSGSLTDTQYF.